This entry lists 16 T cell receptor beta chains sequenced from one sample in a study of cytomegalovirus exposure and HLA in healthy donors. Use of 60 Vbeta and 13 Jbeta primers characterized the PCR. Produced via immunoSEQ multiplex PCR; TCRdb's table is partial and in-frame only. The sample shows about 110,000 clones, roughly 80% of them seen only once. The sequenced sample consisted of PBMCs. These receptors were taken from a female donor in good health and CMV-seropositive.

The chain is built from TRBV5-8 and TRBJ1-1; possible D gene TRBD1, 5 bases. Germline V gene sequence: CDR1 SGHTS, CDR2 YDEGEE. This CDR3 comprises 15 residues. V lost 2 bases to trimming and J lost 2 bases, with 13 bases between them. CDR3 bases: TGTGCCAGCAGCTTCTGGAGGGGAGTTAACACTGAAGCTTTCTTT. Encoded protein: CASSFWRGVNTEAFF.

The J gene is TRBJ1-2, the V gene TRBV6-5; 9 bases are a match to TRBD1. CDR1 is MNHEY, CDR2 SVGAGI, per germline. This CDR3 region has 15 residues. V lost 6 bases and J lost 4; bases outside the gene matches: 9. CDR3: CASRAGTGNTYGYTF. The CDR3 nucleotides read TGTGCCAGCAGGGCCGGGACAGGGAACACCTATGGCTACACCTTC.

The chain is built from TRBV6-6 and TRBJ1-5; D remains ambiguous. The CDR3 contains 15 residues. Germline V gene sequence: CDR1 MNHNY, CDR2 SVGAGI (reference sequence). The V and J ends lost 5 bases and 0 bases respectively, with 11 bases between them. The chain's CDR3 is CASSKTGYSNQPQHF. CDR3 DNA sequence: TGTGCCAGCAGTAAAACGGGGTATAGCAATCAGCCCCAGCATTTT.

The chain couples TRBV28 to TRBJ1-4, with TRBD1 as a possible D gene (6 bases). Trimming took 6 bases from V and 6 from J, leaving 20 bases between them. CDR1 and CDR2 from the germline V gene are MDHEN and SYDVKM. This CDR3 contains 16 residues. In nucleotides, the CDR3 is TGTGCCAGCAGCCCCTCCAACAGGGTCGGGGATGAAAAACTGTTTTTT. Amino acid sequence: CASSPSNRVGDEKLFF.

This chain connects TRBV7-9 to TRBJ2-1, with TRBD2 matching over 10 bases. The J segment lost 2 bases and the V segment lost 4 bases, leaving 2 bases of the junction unmatched. CDR1 SEHNR and CDR2 FQNEAQ come from the germline V gene (reference sequence). The CDR3 loop spans 15 amino acids. CDR3 coding DNA: TGTGCCAGCAGCTCCCTAGCGGGGGCCTACAATGAGCAGTTCTTC. Protein: CASSSLAGAYNEQFF. Based on the CDR3 plus reference TRBV7-9 and TRBJ2-1, the full variable domain is DTGVSQNPRHKITKRGQNVTFRCDPISEHNRLYWYRQTLGQGPEFLTYFQNEAQLEKSRLLSDRFSAERPKGSFSTLEIQRTEQGDSAMYLCASSSLAGAYNEQFFGPGTRLTVL.

The rearrangement uses TRBV5-8 and TRBJ1-1; 7 bases map to TRBD1. The J segment lost 5 bases and the V segment lost 5 bases, leaving 6 bases of the junction unmatched. Germline CDR1 is SGHTS and CDR2 is YDEGEE. This CDR3 has 13 amino acids. The CDR3 is CASSLGGETEAFF. Written as DNA, the CDR3 is TGTGCCAGCAGTTTAGGGGGCGAAACTGAAGCTTTCTTT.

The chain uses TRBV20-1 and TRBJ1-2; D remains ambiguous. Germline loops: CDR1 DFQATT, CDR2 SNEGSKA (reference sequence). The V and J ends lost 0 bases and 7 bases respectively, with 3 bases between them. The CDR3 has 10 residues. The CDR3 loop reads CSARDSGYTF. DNA of the CDR3: TGCAGTGCTAGAGACAGTGGCTACACCTTC.

The CDR3: CASSNSQGLYGYTF. The CDR3, as DNA: TGTGCCAGCAGCAACTCTCAGGGACTCTATGGCTACACCTTC. The J gene is TRBJ1-2, the V gene TRBV6-1; tentative D call: TRBD1 (5 bases). The ends were cut back, 6 bases at V and 4 bases at J, with 15 bases in the middle. Germline V lookup: CDR1 MNHNS, CDR2 SASEGT. The CDR3 covers 14 residues.

V is TRBV4-2 and J is TRBJ1-4; TRBD1 agrees at 9 bases. The germline CDR1 and CDR2 sequences are LGHNA and YNFKEQ. The CDR3 is 16 amino acids. V lost 1 base to trimming and J lost 8 bases; unmatched junction nucleotides: 8. In DNA, the CDR3 is TGTGCCAGCAGCCAAGGCCCCCAGGGACAGGGAGAAAAACTGTTTTTT. Translated, it gives CASSQGPQGQGEKLFF.

This clone is a singleton in its sample. The rearrangement uses TRBV7-2 and TRBJ1-6, with D possibly matching TRBD1 (6 bases). V lost 2 bases and J 7 bases, leaving 18 bases between the germline ends. The CDR3 contains 17 residues. Per the germline V gene, CDR1 is SGHTA and CDR2 is FQGNSA. The CDR3 region is CASSLPRGGAGNSPLHF. The CDR3 coding sequence is TGTGCCAGCAGCTTACCCCGGGGGGGCGCGGGGAATTCACCCCTCCACTTT.

This clone was observed once. The gene calls are TRBV21-1 and TRBJ1-2; the table's TRBD1 call for D was not verified on the DNA. TRBV21-1 is noted as a pseudogene. CDR3 size: 14 residues. In DNA, the CDR3 is TGTGCCAACCCGGGACAGGGAGGCGGCTATGGCTACACCTTC. Translated: CANPGQGGGYGYTF.

The V and J genes are TRBV7-2 and TRBJ2-3; TRBD2 is a possible D gene (6 bases). Looked up from germline, CDR1 is SGHTA and CDR2 is FQGNSA. Deletions cut 3 bases from V and 0 bases from J, with 13 bases between. The CDR3 sequence is 16 residues long. The CDR3 reads CASSLGLQSSTDTQYF. The CDR3 nucleotides are TGTGCCAGCAGCTTGGGACTCCAGTCTAGCACAGATACGCAGTATTTT.

The genes are TRBV5-1 and TRBJ2-3; 15 bases are a match to TRBD2. The CDR3 is 19 residues long. Germline V gene sequence: CDR1 SGHRS, CDR2 YFSETQ. J lost 1 base, V lost 3 bases, and 9 bases had no gene match. The DNA of the CDR3 is TGCGCCAGCAGCTACACTGGACTAGCGGGGGGGCGAGGCACAGATACGCAGTATTTT. This gives the protein CASSYTGLAGGRGTDTQYF.

The chain couples TRBV5-1 to TRBJ1-2; perhaps TRBD1 as D (6 bases). Trimming left V 0 bases short and J 11 bases short, with 17 bases between. This CDR3 has 14 amino acids. In germline, CDR1 is SGHRS, CDR2 YFSETQ. CDR3 nucleotides: TGCGCCAGCAGCTTGGACCGGACAGAAAGGGTATACACCTTC. Translating it yields CASSLDRTERVYTF.

V and J are TRBV7-2 and TRBJ2-1; perhaps TRBD1 as D (5 bases). Germline lookup yields CDR1 SGHTA and CDR2 FQGNSA. CDR3 length equals 14 residues. The V end was cut by 2 bases, the J end by 9 bases, with 14 bases between. The CDR3 loop reads CASSLYQGRGEQFF. CDR3 nucleotide sequence: TGTGCCAGCAGCTTATATCAGGGTCGAGGTGAGCAGTTCTTC.

As to this clone: This sample also contains other DNA sequences that code for the same CDR3. The chain couples TRBV5-1 to TRBJ1-4, with a weak D call TRBD1 (5 bases). V lost 0 bases and J lost 4, with 7 bases in between. The CDR3 has 14 residues. Germline V gene sequence: CDR1 SGHRS, CDR2 YFSETQ. The CDR3 spells CASSLGQLNEKLFF. The CDR3 DNA reads as TGCGCCAGCAGCTTGGGACAGCTTAATGAAAAACTGTTTTTT.